This T cell receptor (beta chain) emerged from a study of blood T cell repertoires in COVID-19. Whole-study context: T cells, B-cell-depleted T cells, or PBMCs supplied cDNA or gDNA.

Trimming took 6 bases from V and 7 from J; bases not matched to a gene: 5. Germline-derived CDR1 and CDR2 are MNHEY and SVGAGI. This CDR3 has 14 amino acids. How the authors handled the data: Quantification of nucleated cells was approximated via reference gene primer amplification. Here immunoSEQ multiplex PCR was the method, and the copy in TCRdb shows in-frame clones only, minus some. V and J calls and clone size follow that table, whereas D and trimming were derived from the DNA. The sample includes about 350,000 clones, roughly 87% of them seen just once. This sequence originates from a man aged 25 to 40 with COVID-19, enrolled during active disease. The V call is TRBV6-5, the J call TRBJ2-7, with TRBD2 matching over 14 bases. Sequenced sample: peripheral blood. CDR3 in DNA: TGTGCCAGCAGAGGGACTAGCGGGAGTTGGGAGCAGTACTTC. Its translation: CASRGTSGSWEQYF.